This TCR beta chain was documented in a study of blood T cells in healthy people across ages. CDR3 length: 17 residues. Germline V gene lookup returns CDR1 SGHNT and CDR2 YYREEE (reference sequence). Every participating donor contributed around 9.5 milliliters of peripheral blood through a draw. Whole-study results and caveats: Long-lived and aged donors differed, with more naive CD4+ cells and higher diversity in the long-lived. Roughly linear declines in TCR beta diversity per million T cells occurred with age.

Sample-barcoded 5' priming and a J-beta primer mix drove a second PCR of about 6 to 12 cycles. One entry per CDR3 protein, called by TCRdb with MiXCR from the 5' RACE reads. In the table there are approximately 780,000 distinct CDR3 sequences, under 30% of which are singletons. Comment on this clonotype: Its antigen is not known. The germline gene is not matched at one end of the junction; a read error may be the cause.

The sample also formed part of further work on T cells of mothers and their children. From that second work: Random nucleotides (2-4) and sample barcodes were added by the M1S primer used in the second PCR.

V is TRBV5-4 and J is TRBJ2-3; D tentatively fits TRBD1 or TRBD2 (5 bases each). Sequencing was performed on blood. The receptor's source is a boy aged 5-17 years in good health. CDR3 DNA sequence: TGTGCCAGCAGCTTGAGGGACCGCACCGGCCCCACATATACGCAGTATTTT. Its translation is CASSLRDRTGPTYTQYF.